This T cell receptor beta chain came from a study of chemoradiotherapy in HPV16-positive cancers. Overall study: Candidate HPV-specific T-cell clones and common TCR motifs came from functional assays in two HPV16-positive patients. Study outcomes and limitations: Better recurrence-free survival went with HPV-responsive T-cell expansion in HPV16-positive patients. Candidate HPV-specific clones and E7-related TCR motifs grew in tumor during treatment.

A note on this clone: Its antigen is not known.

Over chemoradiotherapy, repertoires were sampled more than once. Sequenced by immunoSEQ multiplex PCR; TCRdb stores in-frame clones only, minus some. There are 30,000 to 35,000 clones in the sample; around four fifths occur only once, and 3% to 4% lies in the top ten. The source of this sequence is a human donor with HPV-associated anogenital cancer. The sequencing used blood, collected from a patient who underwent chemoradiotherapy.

CDR3 in amino acids: CASSLGGTGGTGELFF. The CDR3 nucleotides are TGTGCCAGCAGCTTGGGGGGGACAGGGGGCACCGGGGAGCTGTTTTTT. The V and J genes are TRBV5-4 and TRBJ2-2; 11 bases are a match to TRBD1. The length of the CDR3 is 16 residues. CDR1 is SGHNT and CDR2 is YYREEE in the germline V gene (reference sequence). V lost 0 bases to trimming and J lost 4 bases; unmatched junction nucleotides: 2.